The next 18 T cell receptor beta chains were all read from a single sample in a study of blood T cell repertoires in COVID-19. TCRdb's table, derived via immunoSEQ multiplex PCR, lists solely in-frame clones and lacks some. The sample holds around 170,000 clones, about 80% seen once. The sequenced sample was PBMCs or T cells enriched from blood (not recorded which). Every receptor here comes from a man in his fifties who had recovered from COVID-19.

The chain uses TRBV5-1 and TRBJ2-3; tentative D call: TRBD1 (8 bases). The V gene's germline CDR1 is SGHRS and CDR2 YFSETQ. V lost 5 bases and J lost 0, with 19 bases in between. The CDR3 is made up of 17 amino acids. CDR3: CASREQGGPTSTDTQYF. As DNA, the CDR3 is TGCGCCAGCAGGGAACAGGGGGGGCCAACCAGCACAGATACGCAGTATTTT.

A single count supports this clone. The CDR3 sequence is CGFRTGGGPYEQYF. CDR3 DNA sequence: TGTGGATTCCGGACAGGGGGCGGCCCCTACGAGCAGTACTTC. The J gene is TRBJ2-7, the V gene TRBV5-4; 11 bases align to TRBD1. This CDR3 has 14 amino acids. CDR1 SGHNT and CDR2 YYREEE come from the germline V gene (reference sequence).

The CDR3 DNA sequence: TGTGCCAGCAGCTTAGGACAGGGTAAGCCCCAGCATTTT. Its translation: CASSLGQGKPQHF. V and J are TRBV7-3 and TRBJ1-5; 8 nucleotides agree with TRBD1. The trim removed 2 bases at V and 8 bases at J, leaving 2 bases unmatched. Germline CDR1 SGHTA, CDR2 FQGTGA. There are 13 residues in the CDR3.

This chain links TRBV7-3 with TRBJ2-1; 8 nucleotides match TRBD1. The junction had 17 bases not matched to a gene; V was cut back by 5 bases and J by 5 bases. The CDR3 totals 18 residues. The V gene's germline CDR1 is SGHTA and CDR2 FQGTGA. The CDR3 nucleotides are TGTGCCAGCAGCCTGGACAGGGACGGGGAAACCTCAAACAATGAGCAGTTCTTC. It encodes CASSLDRDGETSNNEQFF.

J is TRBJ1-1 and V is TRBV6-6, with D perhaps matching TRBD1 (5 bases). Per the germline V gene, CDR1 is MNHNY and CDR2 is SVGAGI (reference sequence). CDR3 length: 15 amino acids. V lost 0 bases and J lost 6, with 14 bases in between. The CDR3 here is CASSYSMARGPEAFF. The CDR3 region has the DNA TGTGCCAGCAGTTACTCAATGGCGCGGGGCCCTGAAGCTTTCTTT.

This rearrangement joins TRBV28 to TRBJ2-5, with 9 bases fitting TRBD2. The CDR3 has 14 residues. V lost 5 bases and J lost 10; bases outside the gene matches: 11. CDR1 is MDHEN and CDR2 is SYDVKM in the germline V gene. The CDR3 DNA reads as TGTGCCAGCAGTCAGGCGGGGGGGCCGGGCAACCAGTACTTC. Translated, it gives CASSQAGGPGNQYF.

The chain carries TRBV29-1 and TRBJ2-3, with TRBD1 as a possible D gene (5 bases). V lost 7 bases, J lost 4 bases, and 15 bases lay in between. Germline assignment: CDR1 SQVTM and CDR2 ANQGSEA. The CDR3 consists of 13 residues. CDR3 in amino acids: CSAEVWGADTQYF. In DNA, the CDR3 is TGCAGCGCCGAGGTTTGGGGCGCAGATACGCAGTATTTT.

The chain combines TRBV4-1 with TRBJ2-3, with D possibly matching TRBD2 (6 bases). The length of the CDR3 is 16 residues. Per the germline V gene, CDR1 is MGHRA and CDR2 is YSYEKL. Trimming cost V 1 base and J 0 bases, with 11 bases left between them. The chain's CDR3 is CASSQVGGVSTDTQYF. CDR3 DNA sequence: TGCGCCAGCAGCCAAGTAGGCGGGGTCAGCACAGATACGCAGTATTTT.

The CDR3 region has the DNA TGTGCCTGGAGTGTAATGGGGGGAGCAGAGACCCAGTACTTC. Translation: CAWSVMGGAETQYF. This chain uses TRBV30 with TRBJ2-5, with D perhaps TRBD2 (6 bases). The CDR3 is made up of 14 amino acids. Trimming took 0 bases from V and 4 from J, leaving 12 bases between them. Germline values: CDR1 GTSNPN, CDR2 SVGIG (reference sequence).

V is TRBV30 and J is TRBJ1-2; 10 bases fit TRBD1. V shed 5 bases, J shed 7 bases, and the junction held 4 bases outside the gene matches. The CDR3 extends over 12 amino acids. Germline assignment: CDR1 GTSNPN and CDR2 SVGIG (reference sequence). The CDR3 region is CAWRTGGGGYTF. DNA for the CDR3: TGTGCCTGGCGGACAGGGGGGGGTGGCTACACCTTC.

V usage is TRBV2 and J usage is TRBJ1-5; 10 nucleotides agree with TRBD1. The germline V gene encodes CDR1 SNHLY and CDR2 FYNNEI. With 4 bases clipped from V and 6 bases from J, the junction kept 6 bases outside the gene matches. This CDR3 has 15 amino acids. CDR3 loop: CASSGGTGVSQPQHF. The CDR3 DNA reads TGTGCCAGCAGTGGCGGGACAGGGGTAAGTCAGCCCCAGCATTTT. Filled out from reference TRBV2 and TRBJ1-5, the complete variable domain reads EPEVTQTPSHQVTQMGQEVILRCVPISNHLYFYWYRQILGQKVEFLVSFYNNEISEKSEIFDDQFSVERPDGSNFTLKIRSTKLEDSAMYFCASSGGTGVSQPQHFGDGTRLSIL.

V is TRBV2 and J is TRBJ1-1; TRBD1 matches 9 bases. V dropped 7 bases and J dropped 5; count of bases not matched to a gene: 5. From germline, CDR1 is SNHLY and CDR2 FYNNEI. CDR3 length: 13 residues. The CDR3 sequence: CASIGTGKTEAFF. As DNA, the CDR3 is TGTGCCAGCATCGGGACAGGGAAAACTGAAGCTTTCTTT. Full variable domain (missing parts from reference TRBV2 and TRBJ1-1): EPEVTQTPSHQVTQMGQEVILRCVPISNHLYFYWYRQILGQKVEFLVSFYNNEISEKSEIFDDQFSVERPDGSNFTLKIRSTKLEDSAMYFCASIGTGKTEAFFGQGTRLTVV.

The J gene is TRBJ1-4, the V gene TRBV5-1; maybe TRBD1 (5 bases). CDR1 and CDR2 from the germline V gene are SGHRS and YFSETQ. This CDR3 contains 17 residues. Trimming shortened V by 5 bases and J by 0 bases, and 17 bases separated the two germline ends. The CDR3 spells CASSKTGTHATNEKLFF. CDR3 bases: TGCGCCAGCAGTAAAACCGGGACTCATGCAACTAATGAAAAACTGTTTTTT. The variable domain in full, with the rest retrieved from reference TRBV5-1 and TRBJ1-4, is KAGVTQTPRYLIKTRGQQVTLSCSPISGHRSVSWYQQTPGQGLQFLFEYFSETQRNKGNFPGRFSGRQFSNSRSEMNVSTLELGDSALYLCASSKTGTHATNEKLFFGSGTQLSVL.

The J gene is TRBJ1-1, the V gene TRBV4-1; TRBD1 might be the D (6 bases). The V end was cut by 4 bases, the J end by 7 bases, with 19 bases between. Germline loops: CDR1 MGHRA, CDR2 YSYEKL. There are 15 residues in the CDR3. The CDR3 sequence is CASSPRDTEQGEAFF. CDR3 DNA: TGCGCCAGCAGCCCCCGGGACACCGAACAGGGTGAAGCTTTCTTT.

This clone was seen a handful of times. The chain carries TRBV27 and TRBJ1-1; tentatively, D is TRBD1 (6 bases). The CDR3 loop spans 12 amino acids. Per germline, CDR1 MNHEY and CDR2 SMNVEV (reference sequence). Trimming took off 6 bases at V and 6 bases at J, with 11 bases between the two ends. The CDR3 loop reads CASRAGVAEAFF. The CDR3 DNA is TGTGCCAGCAGGGCAGGGGTCGCTGAAGCTTTCTTT.

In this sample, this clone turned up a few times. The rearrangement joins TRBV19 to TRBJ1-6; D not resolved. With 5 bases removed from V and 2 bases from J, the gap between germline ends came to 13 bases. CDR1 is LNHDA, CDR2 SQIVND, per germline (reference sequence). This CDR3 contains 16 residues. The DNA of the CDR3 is TGTGCCAGTAGTGCTCAAGTCGGGGCCTATAATTCACCCCTCCACTTT. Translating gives CASSAQVGAYNSPLHF.

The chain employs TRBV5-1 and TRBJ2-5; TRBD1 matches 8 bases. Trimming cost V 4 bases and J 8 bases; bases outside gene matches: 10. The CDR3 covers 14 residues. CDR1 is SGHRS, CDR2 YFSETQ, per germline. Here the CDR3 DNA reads TGCGCCAGCAGCCTAGGGACAGGCCTAGTTACCCAGTACTTC. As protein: CASSLGTGLVTQYF.

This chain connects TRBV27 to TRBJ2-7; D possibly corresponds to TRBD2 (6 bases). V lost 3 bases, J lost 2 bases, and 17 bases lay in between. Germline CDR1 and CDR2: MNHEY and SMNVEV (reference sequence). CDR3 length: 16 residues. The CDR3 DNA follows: TGTGCCAGCAGTTTTTCAACCGGGACTGCGACCTACGAGCAGTACTTC. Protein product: CASSFSTGTATYEQYF.